The 24 T cell receptor beta chains reported below all come from one sample, sequenced in a study of graft-versus-host responses after intestinal transplantation. Antigens for these TCRs are unknown. Profiling relied on immunoSEQ multiplex PCR, and the TCRdb table lists in-frame clones only, not all of them. The sample carries 90,000 to 95,000 clones, over 75% recorded once. This material consisted of unstimulated CD8+ T cells sorted from spleen or lymph node cells, taken before intestinal transplant. All receptors come from a human donor who received an intestinal transplant.

The V call is TRBV29-1, the J call TRBJ2-1; possible D gene TRBD2, 5 bases. CDR1 is SQVTM, CDR2 ANQGSEA, per germline. The CDR3 is 12 residues long. V dropped 0 bases and J dropped 6 bases, with 6 bases sitting between them. The CDR3 sequence: CSVEERANEQFF. As DNA, the CDR3 is TGCAGCGTTGAAGAGAGGGCCAATGAGCAGTTCTTC.

The J gene is TRBJ1-2, the V gene TRBV4-1; TRBD1 agrees at 9 bases. V gave up 4 bases and J gave up 11 bases; unmatched junction bases: 17. This CDR3 spans 16 amino acids. Germline CDR1 MGHRA, CDR2 YSYEKL. The CDR3 sequence: CASSPAPGQGLFLYTF. The CDR3 DNA reads TGCGCCAGCAGCCCCGCACCGGGACAGGGATTATTCCTGTACACCTTC.

The J gene is TRBJ2-5, the V gene TRBV5-1, with D possibly matching TRBD1 (6 bases). V was shortened by 2 bases and J by 2 bases, with 7 bases between the two germline ends. Germline CDR1 and CDR2: SGHRS and YFSETQ. The CDR3 totals 13 residues. DNA of the CDR3: TGCGCCAGCAGCTTACAGGGACAAGAGACCCAGTACTTC. Encoded protein: CASSLQGQETQYF.

V gene TRBV15 combines with J gene TRBJ1-1; tentatively, D is TRBD1 (5 bases). V gave up 3 bases and J gave up 0 bases, with 17 bases separating them. The CDR3 runs to 17 residues. Germline-derived CDR1 and CDR2 are LNHNV and YYDKDF (reference sequence). CDR3 sequence: CATSSPYTGGMNTEAFF. Written as DNA, the CDR3 is TGTGCCACCAGCAGCCCTTATACAGGTGGCATGAACACTGAAGCTTTCTTT.

The chain is built from TRBV7-8 and TRBJ2-1; 10 bases agree with TRBD2. This CDR3 comprises 16 residues. The V gene's germline CDR1 is SGHVS and CDR2 FQNEAQ. The ends lost 4 bases at V and 6 bases at J; junction bases unmatched: 9. The CDR3 bases are TGTGCCAGCAGCTCCTCCGGACTAGCGGTTTTCAATGAGCAGTTCTTC. Its protein is CASSSSGLAVFNEQFF.

This chain uses TRBV28 with TRBJ1-5; a weak D match, TRBD1 (5 bases). Germline CDR1 reads MDHEN; CDR2 reads SYDVKM. Trimming removed 7 bases from V and 3 bases from J, with 13 bases in between. The CDR3 extends over 14 amino acids. The CDR3: CASTMSGLNQPQHF. The DNA of the CDR3 is TGTGCCAGCACAATGTCAGGGCTCAATCAGCCCCAGCATTTT.

The V call is TRBV30, the J call TRBJ2-5, with TRBD2 matching over 7 bases. The ends lost 5 bases at V and 5 bases at J; junction bases unmatched: 8. CDR3 length: 13 amino acids. The germline V gene has CDR1 GTSNPN and CDR2 SVGIG (reference sequence). CDR3 nucleotides: TGTGCCTGGGGGACGGCGGGAGTGGAGACCCAGTACTTC. It translates to CAWGTAGVETQYF.

The chain has TRBV11-2 and TRBJ1-3; 11 nucleotides line up with TRBD1. Germline lookup yields CDR1 SGHAT and CDR2 FQNNGV. The V segment lost 7 bases and the J segment 0 bases; nucleotides outside the gene matches: 11. This CDR3 comprises 18 residues. The CDR3 DNA follows: TGTGCCAGCAACGGGCCGGGACAGGGGGTCCTCTCTGGAAACACCATATATTTT. It yields the protein CASNGPGQGVLSGNTIYF.

CDR3 nucleotide sequence: TGTGCCAGCAGTTTATCGTCAGGGCTTCAGCCCCAGCATTTT. Its translation is CASSLSSGLQPQHF. This sequence joins TRBV27 and TRBJ1-5; tentative D call: TRBD1 (5 bases). Trimming cost V 0 bases and J 6 bases, with 9 bases left between them. CDR3 length equals 14 residues. Germline V lookup: CDR1 MNHEY, CDR2 SMNVEV (reference sequence).

The CDR3 coding sequence is TGTGCCAGCAGCTTAGGTCCGTACACTGAAGCTTTCTTT. Translation: CASSLGPYTEAFF. The chain uses TRBV7-9 and TRBJ1-1; D gene ambiguous. Germline CDR1 reads SEHNR; CDR2 reads FQNEAQ (reference sequence). V gave up 1 base and J gave up 3 bases, with 6 bases separating them. CDR3 length: 13 residues.

This clone is a singleton in its sample. A junction boundary mismatches the germline segment, possibly from a read error. The chain uses TRBV7-6 and TRBJ2-7; TRBD2 matches 7 bases. The CDR3 is 15 residues long. Per germline, CDR1 SGHVS and CDR2 FNYEAQ. CDR3: CASSLGAGDSCEQYF. The CDR3 coding sequence is TGTGCCAGCAGCTTAGGGGCGGGAGATTCCTGCGAGCAGTACTTC.

The gene calls are TRBV19 and TRBJ1-4; D is unclear. The length of the CDR3 is 14 residues. Germline V lookup: CDR1 LNHDA, CDR2 SQIVND (reference sequence). Trimming took 3 bases from V and 4 from J, leaving 9 bases between them. CDR3 coding DNA: TGTGCCAGTAGTATGGGCCTACTTAATGAAAAACTGTTTTTT. This sequence encodes CASSMGLLNEKLFF. The full variable domain, completed using reference TRBV19 and TRBJ1-4, is DGGITQSPKYLFRKEGQNVTLSCEQNLNHDAMYWYRQDPGQGLRLIYYSQIVNDFQKGDIAEGYSVSREKKESFPLTVTSAQKNPTAFYLCASSMGLLNEKLFFGSGTQLSVL.

CDR3 in DNA: TGTGCCAGCAGCTTTAAGGGGTTTTACGAGCAGTACTTC. It encodes CASSFKGFYEQYF. J is TRBJ2-7 and V is TRBV7-9; D may be TRBD1 (5 bases). CDR3 size: 13 residues. V was shortened by 3 bases and J by 4 bases, with 10 bases between the two germline ends. Germline V gene lookup returns CDR1 SEHNR and CDR2 FQNEAQ (reference sequence).

V gene TRBV5-5 combines with J gene TRBJ2-5, with D possibly being TRBD2 (5 bases). The DNA end is more similar to TRBJ2-7, so the J call may be wrong. The CDR3 length is 14 residues. Germline-derived CDR1 and CDR2 are SGHKS and YYEKEE (reference sequence). CDR3 region: CASSLERTSYEQYF. The CDR3 DNA sequence: TGTGCCAGCAGCTTGGAGCGGACGTCCTACGAGCAGTACTTC.

This clone was counted only a few times. The V and J genes are TRBV5-8 and TRBJ1-2; D is ambiguous. This CDR3 region has 10 residues. The ends were cut back, 2 bases at V and 7 bases at J, with 3 bases in the middle. In germline, CDR1 is SGHTS, CDR2 YDEGEE. CDR3: CASSFGGYTF. CDR3 sequence (DNA): TGTGCCAGCAGCTTCGGTGGCTACACCTTC.

The V gene is TRBV19, the J gene TRBJ2-7, with a tentative D call TRBD2 (6 bases). Germline V CDR1 and CDR2: LNHDA, SQIVND (reference sequence). The V end was cut by 5 bases, the J end by 4 bases, with 15 bases between. The CDR3 has 14 residues. CDR3 residues: CASSPTGSSYEQYF. The CDR3, as DNA: TGTGCCAGTAGTCCAACCGGGAGTAGTTACGAGCAGTACTTC.

The J gene is TRBJ2-3, the V gene TRBV5-1; D gene unclear. Trimming took 1 base from V and 6 from J, leaving 12 bases between them. This CDR3 is built from 14 residues. Germline assignment: CDR1 SGHRS and CDR2 YFSETQ. The CDR3 loop reads CASSLRIATDTQYF. The CDR3 nucleotides read TGCGCCAGCAGCTTGCGGATAGCAACTGATACGCAGTATTTT.

The chain couples TRBV15 to TRBJ2-7; 7 nucleotides agree with TRBD2. This CDR3 is 15 amino acids long. Trimming cost V 8 bases and J 2 bases; bases outside gene matches: 12. Germline V gene sequence: CDR1 LNHNV, CDR2 YYDKDF (reference sequence). CDR3 region: CATRASGEATYEQYF. CDR3 nucleotide sequence: TGTGCCACCCGGGCTAGCGGAGAGGCCACCTACGAGCAGTACTTC.

The chain combines TRBV7-9 with TRBJ2-7; 11 nucleotides line up with TRBD2. Losses at the gene ends were 1 base for V and 2 bases for J; bases not matched to a gene: 10. This CDR3 has 18 residues. Germline V gene lookup returns CDR1 SEHNR and CDR2 FQNEAQ (reference sequence). Written as DNA, the CDR3 is TGTGCCAGCAGCTTAGTCCCTATTCTAGCGGGGGGCCCCTACGAGCAGTACTTC. Translation gives CASSLVPILAGGPYEQYF.

The chain uses TRBV4-1 and TRBJ2-7; D remains unclear. Germline CDR1 is MGHRA and CDR2 is YSYEKL. Trimming stripped 1 base from V and 4 bases from J, with 14 bases between. There are 15 residues in the CDR3. In nucleotides, the CDR3 is TGCGCCAGCAGCCAAGGAAACACGGCCGGGTACGAGCAGTACTTC. Protein product: CASSQGNTAGYEQYF.

The V gene is TRBV7-9, the J gene TRBJ2-7; D is possibly TRBD1 (6 bases). Germline CDR1 SEHNR, CDR2 FQNEAQ (reference sequence). This CDR3 region has 14 residues. V lost 1 base and J 2 bases, leaving 9 bases between the germline ends. CDR3 nucleotide sequence: TGTGCCAGCAGCTTAGTAGGGGGAGCCTACGAGCAGTACTTC. It is translated as CASSLVGGAYEQYF.

V usage is TRBV5-1 and J usage is TRBJ2-5, with D perhaps matching TRBD2 (7 bases). CDR1 SGHRS and CDR2 YFSETQ come from the germline V gene. V was pared by 2 bases and J by 1 base, with 9 bases between. The CDR3 is made up of 14 amino acids. The CDR3 protein is CASSLGGAQETQYF. CDR3 in DNA: TGCGCCAGCAGCTTAGGGGGGGCCCAAGAGACCCAGTACTTC.

This clone was seen a single time. The chain recombines TRBV28 with TRBJ2-2, with 7 bases aligning to TRBD2. The V and J ends lost 5 bases and 5 bases, in that order; junction bases with no gene match: 8. Germline values: CDR1 MDHEN, CDR2 SYDVKM. The CDR3 consists of 15 residues. Here the CDR3 DNA reads TGTGCCAGCAGTCGACAGCGGGACTCAACCGGGGAGCTGTTTTTT. Its translation is CASSRQRDSTGELFF.

The V and J genes are TRBV7-3 and TRBJ2-1; 8 bases are shared with TRBD2. Per germline, CDR1 SGHTA and CDR2 FQGTGA. V lost 2 bases and J lost 8; bases outside the gene matches: 2. The CDR3 has 13 residues. In nucleotides, the CDR3 is TGTGCCAGCAGCTTAGCGGGAGGTGATGAGCAGTTCTTC. This codes for CASSLAGGDEQFF.